This record looks at one T cell receptor (beta chain) sequence and its context. The target antigen is unknown. The authors sorted CD4+ naive, central memory, regulatory and stem cell-like memory cells via CD45RO/CCR7/CD25/CD127/CD95/CD27. V was clipped by 1 base and J by 0 bases, with 8 bases between them. Germline V gene sequence: CDR1 SGHRS, CDR2 YFSETQ. This CDR3 is 15 amino acids long. This sample was included in a study of beta chain features in type 1 diabetes. In the study overall: Healthy donors and patients showed comparable age, gender and cell yields. Study outcomes and limitations: Within each of all four CD4+ subsets, Type 1 diabetes patients had TCRB CDR3s that were moderately but significantly shorter.

Expressed TCRB transcripts got sequenced, as all isolated RNA was reverse transcribed. Measured with immunoSEQ multiplex PCR; TCRdb has only the in-frame clones, and not every one. The sample consists of 810,000 or so clones, about a sixth of them appearing once. The chain combines TRBV5-1 with TRBJ2-1; D might be TRBD1 (5 bases). Sequencing was performed on naive CD4+ T cells from blood. The source is a woman aged 18-29 years in good health. The CDR3 reads CASSLSGYSYNEQFF. CDR3 bases: TGCGCCAGCAGCTTGTCAGGGTACTCCTACAATGAGCAGTTCTTC.